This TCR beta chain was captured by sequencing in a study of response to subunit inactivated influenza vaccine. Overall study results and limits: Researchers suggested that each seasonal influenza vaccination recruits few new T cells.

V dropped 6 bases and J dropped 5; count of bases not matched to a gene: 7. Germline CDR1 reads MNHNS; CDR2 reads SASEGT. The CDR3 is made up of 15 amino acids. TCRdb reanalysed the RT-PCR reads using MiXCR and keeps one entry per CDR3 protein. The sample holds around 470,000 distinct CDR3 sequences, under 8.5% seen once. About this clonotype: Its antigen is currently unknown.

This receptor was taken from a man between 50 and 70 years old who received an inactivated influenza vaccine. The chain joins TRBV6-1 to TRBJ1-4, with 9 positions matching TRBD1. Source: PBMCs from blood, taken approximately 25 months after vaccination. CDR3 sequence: CASRETGGANEKLFF. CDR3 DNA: TGTGCCAGCAGGGAAACAGGGGGCGCGAATGAAAAACTGTTTTTT.